The next 10 T cell receptor beta chains were all read from a single sample in a study of blood T cell repertoires in COVID-19. The protocol was immunoSEQ multiplex PCR, while the TCRdb copy is restricted to in-frame clones and leaves out a portion. The sample has under 140,000 clones; around 74% are singletons. The sequenced sample was peripheral blood. The receptors were gathered from a woman aged 55-69 years with acute or convalescent COVID-19.

This chain links TRBV29-1 with TRBJ1-2, with 12 bases matching TRBD1. J was trimmed by 4 bases and V by 4 bases; bases with no gene match: 4. Germline V lookup: CDR1 SQVTM, CDR2 ANQGSEA. The CDR3 contains 14 residues. CDR3 sequence: CSVGGTGGAYGYTF. The DNA for the CDR3 is TGCAGCGTTGGAGGGACAGGGGGCGCCTATGGCTACACCTTC.

This clone was seen more than once but under ten times. The CDR3, as DNA: TGTGCTAGTGGGATAAACACTGAAAAACTGTTTTTT. It codes for CASGINTEKLFF. V usage is TRBV12-5 and J usage is TRBJ1-4, with D uncertain. The CDR3 spans 12 residues. V was clipped by 6 bases and J by 7 bases, with 9 bases between them. Germline CDR1 reads LGHNT; CDR2 reads FRNRAP.

The chain carries TRBV9 and TRBJ2-1; possibly TRBD2 for D (6 bases). The CDR3 covers 15 residues. The germline V gene has CDR1 SGDLS and CDR2 YYNGEE. Trimming left V 0 bases short and J 8 bases short, with 15 bases between. The CDR3 bases are TGTGCCAGCAGCGTAGGAGAGACTAGGTCTCATGAGCAGTTCTTC. Translated: CASSVGETRSHEQFF.

This clone was found a few times. This rearrangement joins TRBV10-3 to TRBJ1-4; D gene unclear. V lost 3 bases, J lost 10 bases, and 15 bases lay in between. CDR3 size: 14 residues. Germline-derived CDR1 and CDR2 are ENHRY and SYGVKD. CDR3 bases: TGTGCCATCAGTGAATGGCGGGAAGAAGGAAAACTGTTTTTT. It specifies CAISEWREEGKLFF.

CDR3 region: CASSYATEAFF. CDR3 nucleotides: TGTGCCAGCAGTTATGCGACTGAAGCTTTCTTT. The rearrangement uses TRBV6-6 and TRBJ1-1; no definite D call. This CDR3 region has 11 residues. V was shortened by 3 bases and J by 5 bases, with 4 bases between the two germline ends. Looked up from germline, CDR1 is MNHNY and CDR2 is SVGAGI (reference sequence).

The chain recombines TRBV5-4 with TRBJ1-1, with a tentative D call TRBD1 (5 bases). This CDR3 is built from 15 residues. Trimming removed 2 bases at V and 5 bases at J, with 16 bases between. Germline V gives CDR1 SGHNT, CDR2 YYREEE (reference sequence). CDR3 bases: TGTGCCAGCAGCTTCAAAGCAGGGCGAAGGACTGAAGCTTTCTTT. As protein: CASSFKAGRRTEAFF.

The table lists this clone with a count of one. The genes are TRBV9 and TRBJ2-5, with no clear D. Germline-derived CDR1 and CDR2 are SGDLS and YYNGEE. V was cut by 3 bases and J by 5 bases, with 8 bases left in between. CDR3 size: 12 residues. Written as DNA, the CDR3 is TGTGCCAGCAGCGCAAATCGGGAGACCCAGTACTTC. The encoded protein is CASSANRETQYF.

The chain combines TRBV3-1 (or the pseudogene TRBV3-2) with TRBJ1-5; D perhaps matches TRBD1 (6 bases). Germline-derived CDR1 and CDR2 are LGHDT and YNNKEL (reference sequence). The CDR3 loop spans 14 amino acids. Trimming pared 4 bases from V and 7 bases from J, leaving 14 bases between. Written as DNA, the CDR3 is TGTGCCAGCAGCCTAACCCGGACAGAACAGCCCCAGCATTTT. It codes for CASSLTRTEQPQHF.

This rearrangement joins TRBV6-5 to TRBJ1-2; D possibly corresponds to TRBD1 (6 bases). V lost 7 bases to trimming and J lost 5 bases, with 17 bases between them. The CDR3 length is 14 residues. Germline assignment: CDR1 MNHEY and CDR2 SVGAGI. The CDR3 spells CASTEGERGYGYTF. CDR3 coding DNA: TGTGCCAGCACCGAAGGGGAAAGGGGGTATGGCTACACCTTC.

This chain links TRBV7-9 with TRBJ2-1; 7 bases agree with TRBD2. The J segment lost 6 bases and the V segment lost 7 bases, leaving 12 bases of the junction unmatched. This CDR3 spans 15 amino acids. Germline V gene data show CDR1 as SEHNR and CDR2 as FQNEAQ (reference sequence). CDR3 loop: CASTERFGGVNEQFF. Here the CDR3 DNA reads TGTGCCAGCACCGAACGGTTTGGGGGGGTCAATGAGCAGTTCTTC.